This T cell receptor (beta chain) appears in the sequencing data of a study of T cells expressing NK-cell markers. This CDR3 comprises 14 residues. Germline loops: CDR1 MNHEY, CDR2 SVGEGT. TCRdb reprocessed the 5' RACE reads, keeping one entry per CDR3 protein, no DNA. Here the sample table reports a few hundred thousand distinct CDR3 sequences. The gene calls are TRBV6-2 or TRBV6-3 and TRBJ1-5; the TCRdb D gene call, TRBD1, has no DNA to confirm it. Sequenced material: blood T cells: a sorted CD56 or NKG2C T cell subset, CD4+ or CD8+ T cells, or bulk PBMC T cells (not recorded which). This receptor was taken from a man younger than 35 in good health. CDR3 region: CASSYGGGGKPQHF.